This entry concerns a single T cell receptor (beta chain). The antigen is unknown. The data belong to a study of OX40 agonist ivuxolimab in advanced cancers. Study in general: Administration of intravenous ivuxolimab to patients occurred every 2 weeks at 0.01 to 10 mg/kg. Study results and caveats: Determination of antigen specificity was not performed for the expanded peripheral T cells.

This table comes from immunoSEQ multiplex PCR, and its TCRdb copy is limited to in-frame clones, with some not included. The sample has about 53,000 clones, approximately 92% seen once. CDR1 GTSNPN and CDR2 SVGIG come from the germline V gene (reference sequence). The CDR3 consists of 12 residues. V was clipped by 0 bases and J by 4 bases, with 5 bases between them. The chain combines TRBV30 with TRBJ2-3, with no clear D. The clonotype originates from an adult with an advanced solid tumor such as melanoma, head and neck, liver or kidney cancer. Specimen: CD4+ or CD8+ T cells sorted from blood, collected in a trial of the OX40 agonist ivuxolimab. CDR3 sequence: CAWSVLSDTQYF. The CDR3 bases are TGTGCCTGGAGTGTACTTTCAGATACGCAGTATTTT.